This T cell receptor beta chain was sequenced in a study of T-cell memory formation after mild COVID-19. Study-wide results and limits: Clones that contracted from day 15 to 85 had balanced CD4/CD8; later expanders were CD4+ biased. The pre-infection memory compartment contained some responding clones, suggesting cross-reactive memory joined. CD4+ contracting clones were found mainly in CM and EM, and CD8+ ones in EMRA.

A 5'RACE reaction primed in the constant segment made cDNA libraries of TCR alpha and TCR beta, and these carried sample barcodes and UMIs. TCRdb reprocessed the 5' RACE reads via MiXCR and lists one record per CDR3 protein. The data show about 390,000 distinct CDR3 sequences, around 20% seen once. This clonotype occurred a few times. The antigen is unknown. V lost 5 bases to trimming and J lost 3 bases, with 14 bases between them. Per germline, CDR1 MNHEY and CDR2 SMNVEV (reference sequence). The CDR3 totals 15 residues. This TCR derives from an adult woman who had mild COVID-19 (a few samples of this study predate the infection). Cell type and time point are not known. Input material: PBMCs or a T cell subset sorted from them (not recorded which). The rearrangement joins TRBV27 to TRBJ2-1; D is possibly TRBD2 (6 bases). This chain's CDR3 is CASSRSGFLYNEQFF. The CDR3 DNA sequence: TGTGCCAGCAGTCGAAGCGGGTTTCTCTACAATGAGCAGTTCTTC.